These 4 T cell receptor beta chains were all obtained from the same sample, sequenced in a study of cytomegalovirus exposure and HLA in healthy donors. Clones were read by immunoSEQ multiplex PCR, and TCRdb kept only the in-frame ones, dropping some. This table has 200,000 to 300,000 clones, roughly nine tenths appearing once. Sequenced input: PBMCs. The origin of the receptors is a man younger than 35 in good health and CMV-seropositive.

The chain has TRBV28 and TRBJ2-7, with 9 positions matching TRBD2. Germline CDR1 reads MDHEN; CDR2 reads SYDVKM. With 7 bases clipped from V and 3 bases from J, the junction kept 4 bases outside the gene matches. The CDR3 has 13 amino acids. The CDR3 spells CASKLSGSYEQYF. The CDR3 bases are TGTGCCAGCAAACTTAGCGGGAGCTACGAGCAGTACTTC. Drawing the rest from reference TRBV28 and TRBJ2-7, the complete variable domain is DVKVTQSSRYLVKRTGEKVFLECVQDMDHENMFWYRQDPGLGLRLIYFSYDVKMKEKGDIPEGYSVSREKKERFSLILESASTNQTSMYLCASKLSGSYEQYFGPGTRLTVT.

This chain links TRBV5-1 with TRBJ2-2; possible D gene TRBD1, 5 bases. The CDR3 contains 16 residues. Trimming shortened V by 1 base and J by 6 bases, and 16 bases separated the two germline ends. Per the germline V gene, CDR1 is SGHRS and CDR2 is YFSETQ. CDR3 region: CASSLNSQGDAGELFF. CDR3 nucleotide sequence: TGCGCCAGCAGCTTGAATTCGCAGGGTGATGCCGGGGAGCTGTTTTTT.

V gene TRBV29-1 combines with J gene TRBJ2-4; D is possibly TRBD1 (5 bases). This CDR3 is built from 15 residues. Trimming removed 5 bases from V and 0 bases from J, with 14 bases in between. Germline CDR1 reads SQVTM; CDR2 reads ANQGSEA. CDR3 loop: CSVTSGLLAKNIQYF. The CDR3 DNA reads TGCAGCGTTACTTCAGGGCTACTAGCCAAAAACATTCAGTACTTC.

The gene calls are TRBV19 and TRBJ2-5, with D unresolved. The CDR3 is 15 amino acids. V was trimmed by 3 bases and J by 0 bases, leaving 11 bases between them. Per germline, CDR1 LNHDA and CDR2 SQIVND (reference sequence). The CDR3 coding sequence is TGTGCCAGTAGTATCAAGGGCAGCTACCAAGAGACCCAGTACTTC. This gives the protein CASSIKGSYQETQYF.